A single sample gave rise to the 21 T cell receptor beta chains below, sequenced in a study of T cells after yellow fever vaccination. TCRdb called the 5' RACE reads again in MiXCR, with one record for every CDR3 protein. The sample lists approximately 610,000 distinct CDR3 sequences, about 17% occurring once. The source was PBMCs, collected 5 days after the first yellow fever vaccination. Receptors were obtained from a man between 18 and 29 years old who received the YFV17D yellow fever vaccine.

The chain is built from TRBV14 and TRBJ2-1; 9 nucleotides align to TRBD1. The V gene end was trimmed by 6 bases and the J gene end by 4 bases; junction bases not matched to a gene: 10. This CDR3 region has 16 residues. Germline values: CDR1 SGHDN, CDR2 FVKESK. The CDR3 reads CASSRPGTGPYNEQFF. The DNA for the CDR3 is TGTGCCAGCAGTCGTCCCGGGACAGGGCCATACAATGAGCAGTTCTTC.

This clonotype was recorded a few times. The genes are TRBV27 and TRBJ2-3; 9 bases map to TRBD2. V lost 3 bases, J lost 3 bases, and 7 bases stayed unmatched. Germline V lookup: CDR1 MNHEY, CDR2 SMNVEV (reference sequence). CDR3 length equals 16 residues. The CDR3 nucleotides read TGTGCCAGCAGTTTCGTCAGCGGGGGGTGGACAGATACGCAGTATTTT. Protein sequence: CASSFVSGGWTDTQYF.

The genes are TRBV4-1 and TRBJ2-5; TRBD2 agrees at 10 bases. Trimming at V came to 2 bases and at J to 7 bases, leaving 7 bases not matched to a gene. Germline V lookup: CDR1 MGHRA, CDR2 YSYEKL. The CDR3 is 15 residues long. The CDR3 nucleotides are TGCGCCAGCAGCCAAATACCGGGACTAGCGCCGACCCAGTACTTC. This translates into CASSQIPGLAPTQYF.

The chain uses TRBV7-2 and TRBJ2-3; 9 bases line up with TRBD2. This CDR3 is built from 18 residues. Germline trimming cut 3 bases from V and 2 bases from J; bases unmatched to any gene: 12. Germline assignment: CDR1 SGHTA and CDR2 FQGNSA. The CDR3 nucleotides read TGTGCCAGCAGCTTCGGTCGGGGCGGGGGGGGATACACAGATACGCAGTATTTT. This encodes CASSFGRGGGGYTDTQYF.

This clonotype came up a few times. V usage is TRBV6-1 and J usage is TRBJ2-7; no definite D call. This CDR3 spans 14 amino acids. CDR1 is MNHNS, CDR2 SASEGT, per germline. V was shortened by 6 bases and J by 5 bases, with 17 bases between the two germline ends. In nucleotides, the CDR3 is TGTGCCAGCAGCCCCCGGAGCCCGAGAAACGAGCAGTACGTC. This sequence encodes CASSPRSPRNEQYV.

This sequence joins TRBV2 and TRBJ2-3, with 13 bases fitting TRBD2. J gave up 14 bases and V 1 base, and 9 bases lay outside the gene matches. CDR1 and CDR2 (germline): SNHLY, FYNNEI. This CDR3 has 15 amino acids. The CDR3 DNA reads as TGTGCCAGCAGTGAAGAAACTAGCGGGGGGGCCCGGCGGTATTTT. Residues: CASSEETSGGARRYF.

The chain employs TRBV7-2 and TRBJ1-1; 8 bases map to TRBD1. Germline V gives CDR1 SGHTA, CDR2 FQGNSA. The CDR3 sequence is 15 residues long. The ends lost 2 bases at V and 5 bases at J; junction bases unmatched: 7. The CDR3 reads CASSLLAGGATEAFF. The CDR3 coding sequence is TGTGCCAGCAGCTTATTAGCAGGGGGCGCGACTGAAGCTTTCTTT.

This clonotype was counted between two and nine times. The chain couples TRBV5-8 to TRBJ1-2; 8 bases are shared with TRBD1. CDR3 length equals 16 residues. CDR1 and CDR2 (germline): SGHTS, YDEGEE. V gave up 4 bases and J gave up 2 bases; unmatched junction bases: 10. This CDR3 reads CASSRQGRGKNYGYTF. The CDR3 DNA reads TGTGCCAGCAGCCGACAGGGGCGGGGGAAGAACTATGGCTACACCTTC. The variable domain in full, completed from reference TRBV5-8 and TRBJ1-2, reads EAGVTQSPTHLIKTRGQQATLRCSPISGHTSVYWYQQALGLGLQFLLWYDEGEERNRGNFPPRFSGRQFPNYSSELNVNALELEDSALYLCASSRQGRGKNYGYTFGSGTRLTVV.

This clonotype was seen at least ten times. V is TRBV18 and J is TRBJ2-3; 10 bases are a match to TRBD2. CDR1 is KGHSH, CDR2 LQKENI, per germline. The V and J ends lost 4 bases and 4 bases, in that order; junction bases with no gene match: 5. CDR3 length: 15 residues. CDR3 nucleotide sequence: TGTGCCAGCTCACTTACTGGACTAGCGGCAGATACGCAGTATTTT. Its translation is CASSLTGLAADTQYF.

The chain is built from TRBV5-1 and TRBJ1-4, with a tentative D call TRBD1 (5 bases). Trimming cost V 0 bases and J 5 bases, with 11 bases left between them. The CDR3 is 15 residues long. CDR1 and CDR2 from the germline V gene are SGHRS and YFSETQ. CDR3 sequence reads: CASSLGEAGNEKLFF. The CDR3 DNA sequence: TGCGCCAGCAGCTTGGGTGAGGCAGGGAATGAAAAACTGTTTTTT.

The V gene is TRBV20-1, the J gene TRBJ2-2; a possible D gene is TRBD1 (6 bases). From germline, CDR1 is DFQATT and CDR2 SNEGSKA (reference sequence). Trimming shortened V by 2 bases and J by 5 bases, and 12 bases separated the two germline ends. The CDR3 extends over 14 amino acids. The CDR3 loop is CSARPTGLTGELFF. The CDR3 coding sequence is TGCAGTGCTAGACCTACAGGGTTAACCGGGGAGCTGTTTTTT.

The sample holds a few counts of this clonotype. This chain connects TRBV4-1 to TRBJ2-1, with 7 nucleotides matching TRBD1. V was clipped by 1 base and J by 0 bases; unmatched bases: 15. The CDR3 loop spans 20 amino acids. Germline assignment: CDR1 MGHRA and CDR2 YSYEKL. The CDR3 DNA follows: TGCGCCAGCAGCCAAGTTATCGCAGGGGGAAAAATGGGCTCCTACAATGAGCAGTTCTTC. Translating gives CASSQVIAGGKMGSYNEQFF.

This clonotype was seen only a few times. This chain uses TRBV10-3 with TRBJ1-1; D uncertain. CDR1 and CDR2 from the germline V gene are ENHRY and SYGVKD. The V end lost 3 bases, the J end lost 0 bases, and 11 bases lay between the germline ends. The CDR3 has 15 amino acids. As DNA, the CDR3 is TGTGCCATCAGTGATGGAACGGGCCTGAACACTGAAGCTTTCTTT. Its translation is CAISDGTGLNTEAFF.

This clonotype appeared a few times. The chain has TRBV7-9 and TRBJ2-1; possibly TRBD2 for D (5 bases). The V gene's germline CDR1 is SEHNR and CDR2 FQNEAQ (reference sequence). V was clipped by 3 bases and J by 12 bases, with 12 bases between them. This CDR3 has 12 amino acids. This chain's CDR3 is CASSFSAERQFF. CDR3 nucleotides: TGTGCCAGCAGCTTTTCAGCGGAGCGGCAGTTCTTC.

This clonotype occurred many times. The CDR3 loop reads CASSLGSRGRRQETQYF. CDR3 DNA: TGTGCCAGCAGCTTAGGCTCCAGGGGGAGGCGACAAGAGACCCAGTACTTC. The J gene is TRBJ2-5, the V gene TRBV7-2, with D possibly TRBD1 on 7 matching bases. Trimming shortened V by 1 base and J by 2 bases, and 17 bases separated the two germline ends. Germline V gives CDR1 SGHTA, CDR2 FQGNSA. This CDR3 is built from 17 residues. The whole variable domain, filled in from reference TRBV7-2 and TRBJ2-5, reads GAGVSQSPSNKVTEKGKDVELRCDPISGHTALYWYRQSLGQGLEFLIYFQGNSAPDKSGLPSDRFSAERTGGSVSTLTIQRTQQEDSAVYLCASSLGSRGRRQETQYFGPGTRLLVL.

This chain joins TRBV7-8 and TRBJ2-5, with D perhaps given as TRBD1 or TRBD2 (5 bases each). The CDR3 contains 14 residues. V dropped 5 bases and J dropped 1 base, with 11 bases sitting between them. CDR1 is SGHVS and CDR2 is FQNEAQ in the germline V gene. This CDR3 is CASSPMGRQETQYF. The CDR3 DNA follows: TGTGCCAGCAGCCCCATGGGACGCCAAGAGACCCAGTACTTC.

In its sample, this clonotype was seen a few times. The chain uses TRBV11-1 and TRBJ1-1, with a weak D call TRBD1 (6 bases). The CDR3 runs to 18 residues. Germline CDR1 reads SGHAT; CDR2 reads FQDESV (reference sequence). The V end lost 0 bases, the J end lost 5 bases, and 22 bases lay between the germline ends. The CDR3 loop reads CASSLARTRVGARTEAFF. DNA of the CDR3: TGTGCCAGCAGCTTAGCCCGAACCCGGGTGGGGGCACGGACTGAAGCTTTCTTT.

V gene TRBV9 combines with J gene TRBJ1-1; D possibly corresponds to TRBD1 (5 bases). The V gene lost 4 bases and the J gene lost 8 bases, with 15 bases spanning the gap. Germline values: CDR1 SGDLS, CDR2 YYNGEE. The CDR3 covers 13 residues. Here the CDR3 reads CASSPWDGWEAFF. DNA of the CDR3: TGTGCCAGCAGCCCCTGGGACGGATGGGAAGCTTTCTTT. The full variable domain, in which reference TRBV9 and TRBJ1-1 provide the parts outside the CDR3, is DSGVTQTPKHLITATGQRVTLRCSPRSGDLSVYWYQQSLDQGLQFLIQYYNGEERAKGNILERFSAQQFPDLHSELNLSSLELGDSALYFCASSPWDGWEAFFGQGTRLTVV.

In its sample, this clonotype was seen a few times. J is TRBJ1-1 and V is TRBV6-1, with D unresolved. The CDR3 extends over 11 amino acids. Germline loops: CDR1 MNHNS, CDR2 SASEGT. Trimming took 7 bases from V and 4 from J, leaving 7 bases between them. CDR3 sequence (DNA): TGTGCCAGCATTCTCGGCACTGAAGCTTTCTTT. Amino acid sequence: CASILGTEAFF.

The rearrangement uses TRBV18 and TRBJ1-1; TRBD1 might be the D (5 bases). Germline CDR1 reads KGHSH; CDR2 reads LQKENI. The V and J ends lost 2 bases and 12 bases respectively, with 16 bases between them. The CDR3 is 13 residues long. CDR3 residues: CASSPLKSWGTFF. CDR3 DNA: TGTGCCAGCTCACCATTAAAGAGCTGGGGGACTTTCTTT.

The chain carries TRBV21-1 and TRBJ1-4. TRBV21-1 is noted as a pseudogene. This CDR3 has 14 amino acids. CDR3 residues: CASTRVGEGEKLFF. In DNA form, the CDR3 reads TGTGCCAGCACCAGAGTAGGGGAGGGTGAAAAACTGTTTTTT.